A single T cell receptor beta chain is shown here with its context. This clonotype appeared many times. It lacks a known antigen. Per-nucleotide qualities are absent, and no much larger clonotype sits a single base away. The data belong to a study of CD8 T cells in ankylosing spondylitis (dated by TCRdb to about 2017). Regarding the study in general: T cell receptor beta repertoires were profiled in healthy donors and ankylosing spondylitis patients so that disease-linked TCR variants could be found. The whole study cohort included about a hundred healthy donors and 25 or so ankylosing spondylitis patients. Peripheral blood samples were taken, and synovial fluid was additionally collected from ankylosing spondylitis patients.

What the authors observed across the whole study: The disease-linked clones were reported as significantly enriched in matched synovial fluid samples from ankylosing spondylitis patients. A CD8+ phenotype was shown by the disease-linked clones, which were found at relatively low frequencies in peripheral blood. Some motif variants had previously been reported in the synovial fluid and blood of reactive arthritis patients, which suggests shared mechanisms of disease initiation. A TCR beta motif of 8 or 9 highly homologous amino acid variants appeared characteristic of blood from ankylosing spondylitis patients.

From the germline V gene, CDR1 is SGHTA and CDR2 is FQGNSA. Counted from cysteine to phenylalanine, this CDR3 has 14 amino acids. The entry retains the CDR3 DNA only, 42 bases that are in frame from base 1. V and J are trimmed by 7 bases and 2 bases, and the gene matches miss 5 bases of the junction. Instrument on record: Illumina HiSeq 2500. TCR beta libraries were prepared by quantitative 5'-RACE with molecular barcodes. Concerning the study's data processing: A new computational method, built on a probabilistic model of VDJ rearrangement, was used to identify disease-linked TCR variants. TCRdb took the public reads, trimmed them with fastp at Q25, ran MiXCR for clone calling and kept in-frame beta chains. Each CDR3 protein gets just one entry, which takes the most common genes and DNA from the rows behind it. The V and J calls were determined by TCRdb, not by the authors. The sample data list some 220,000 distinct CDR3 sequences, and roughly a tenth of these were observed just once. About 2.8% of the sample rests with the top ten.

The sequence derives from a male donor with ankylosing spondylitis or in good health (not recorded which). The sample taken for sequencing was blood, either unsorted or a sorted T cell fraction (not recorded which). This chain joins TRBV7-2 to TRBJ1-2; TRBD1 agrees with 9 junctional bases. CDR3 protein: CASIEGQGNYGYTF. The nucleotides read TGTGCCAGCATCGAAGGACAGGGGAACTATGGCTACACCTTC.